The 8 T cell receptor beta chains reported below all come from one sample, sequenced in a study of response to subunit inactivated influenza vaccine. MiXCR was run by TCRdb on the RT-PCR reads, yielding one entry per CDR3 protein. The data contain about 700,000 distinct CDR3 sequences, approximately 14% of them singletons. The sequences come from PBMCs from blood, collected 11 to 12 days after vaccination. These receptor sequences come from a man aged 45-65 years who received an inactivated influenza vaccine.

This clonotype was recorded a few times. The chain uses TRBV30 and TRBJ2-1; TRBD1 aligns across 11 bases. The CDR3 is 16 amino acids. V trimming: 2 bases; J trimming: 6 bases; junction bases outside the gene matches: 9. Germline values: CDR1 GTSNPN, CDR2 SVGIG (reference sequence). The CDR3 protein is CAWSIRRGQGGNEQFF. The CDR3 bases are TGTGCCTGGAGTATCCGGAGGGGACAGGGGGGCAATGAGCAGTTCTTC. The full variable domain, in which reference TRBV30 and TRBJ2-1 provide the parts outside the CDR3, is SQTIHQWPATLVQPVGSPLSLECTVEGTSNPNLYWYRQAAGRGLQLLFYSVGIGQISSEVPQNLSASRPQDRQFILSSKKLLLSDSGFYLCAWSIRRGQGGNEQFFGPGTRLTVL.

This CDR3 reads CASSLGGGRMGTEAFF. In nucleotides, the CDR3 is TGTGCCAGCAGCTTAGGTGGGGGCAGGATGGGCACTGAAGCTTTCTTT. The V and J genes are TRBV7-9 and TRBJ1-1; possibly TRBD1 for D (6 bases). CDR1 and CDR2 (germline): SEHNR, FQNEAQ (reference sequence). This CDR3 is 16 amino acids long. V was shortened by 1 base and J by 4 bases, with 16 bases between the two germline ends.

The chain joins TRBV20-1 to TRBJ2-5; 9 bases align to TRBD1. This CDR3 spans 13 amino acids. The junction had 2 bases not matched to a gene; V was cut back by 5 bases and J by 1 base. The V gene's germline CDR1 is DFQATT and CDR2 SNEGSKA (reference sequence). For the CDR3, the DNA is TGCAGTGCTGGGACAGGGAGCCAAGAGACCCAGTACTTC. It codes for CSAGTGSQETQYF.

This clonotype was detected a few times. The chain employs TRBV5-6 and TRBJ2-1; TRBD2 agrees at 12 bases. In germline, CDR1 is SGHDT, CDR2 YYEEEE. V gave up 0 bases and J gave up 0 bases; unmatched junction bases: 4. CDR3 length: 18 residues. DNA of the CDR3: TGTGCCAGCAGCTTGGCTAGCGGGAGGGCGAGCTCCTACAATGAGCAGTTCTTC. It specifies CASSLASGRASSYNEQFF.

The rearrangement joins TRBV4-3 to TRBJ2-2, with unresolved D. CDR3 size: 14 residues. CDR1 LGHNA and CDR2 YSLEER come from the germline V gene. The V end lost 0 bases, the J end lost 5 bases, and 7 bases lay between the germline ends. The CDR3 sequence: CASSQDVRTGELFF. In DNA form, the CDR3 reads TGCGCCAGCAGCCAAGATGTCCGAACCGGGGAGCTGTTTTTT.

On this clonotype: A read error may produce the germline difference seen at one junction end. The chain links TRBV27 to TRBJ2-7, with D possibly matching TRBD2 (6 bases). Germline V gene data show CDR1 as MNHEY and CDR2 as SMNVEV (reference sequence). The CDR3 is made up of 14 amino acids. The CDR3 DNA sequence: TGTGCCAGCAGTCTATCGACTAGGTACGGCGAGCAGTACTTC. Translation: CASSLSTRYGEQYF.

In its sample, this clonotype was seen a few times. Here the CDR3 reads CASSVMQGTAQHF. The CDR3 DNA follows: TGCGCCAGCAGCGTTATGCAGGGGACGGCCCAGCATTTT. The chain recombines TRBV4-1 with TRBJ1-5, with D possibly matching TRBD1 (6 bases). The CDR3 consists of 13 residues. The V gene lost 5 bases and the J gene lost 11 bases, with 16 bases spanning the gap. From germline, CDR1 is MGHRA and CDR2 YSYEKL.

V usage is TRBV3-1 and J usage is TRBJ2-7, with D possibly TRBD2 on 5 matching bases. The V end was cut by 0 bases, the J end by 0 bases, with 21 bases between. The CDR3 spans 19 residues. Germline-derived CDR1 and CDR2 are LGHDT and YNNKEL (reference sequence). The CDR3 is CASSQEGSVGRADSYEQYF. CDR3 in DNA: TGTGCCAGCAGCCAAGAGGGATCGGTCGGGCGGGCGGACTCCTACGAGCAGTACTTC.